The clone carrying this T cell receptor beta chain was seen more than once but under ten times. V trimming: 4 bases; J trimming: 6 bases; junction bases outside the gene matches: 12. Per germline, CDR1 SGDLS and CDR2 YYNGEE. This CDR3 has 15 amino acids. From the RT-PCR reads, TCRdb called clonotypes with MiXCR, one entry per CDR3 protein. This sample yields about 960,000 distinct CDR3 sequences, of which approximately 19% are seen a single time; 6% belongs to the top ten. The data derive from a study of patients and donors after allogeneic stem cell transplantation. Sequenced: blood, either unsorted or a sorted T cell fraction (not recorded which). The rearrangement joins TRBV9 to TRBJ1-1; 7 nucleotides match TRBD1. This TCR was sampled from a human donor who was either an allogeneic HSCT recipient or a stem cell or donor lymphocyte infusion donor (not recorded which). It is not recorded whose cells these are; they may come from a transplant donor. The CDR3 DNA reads TGTGCCAGCAGCCCCCCCGAGGGGGCAGGGGCTGAAGCTTTCTTT. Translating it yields CASSPPEGAGAEAFF.